Listed below are T cell receptor beta chains from one sample, sequenced in a study of metastatic and nonmetastatic thyroid tumors. TCRdb re-processed the PCR reads through MiXCR. The profile covers about 47,000 clones, with about 25% appearing a single time and around 3.4% taken by the ten largest. Sequencing was performed on blood. These receptors were taken from a male donor with papillary thyroid cancer or a benign thyroid nodule (not recorded which). Some clones in this sample may be carry-over from other donors' samples. The CDR3 runs from the conserved cysteine through the conserved F or W. D genes are given only for firm matches. Clone size is stated in some rows and not others, as once, few, many or a class when expanded.

TRBJ2-7 | few | TRBD1 | TRBV27 | CASSLTGVHEQYF | TGTGCCAGCAGTTTGACAGGGGTCCACGAGCAGTACTTC
TRBJ1-1 | many | NA | TRBV7-3 | CASSFDRGSTEAFF | TGTGCCAGCAGCTTTGATAGGGGGAGCACTGAAGCTTTCTTT
TRBJ1-3 | medium-sized | NA | TRBV6-5 | CASSYSGNMGFSGNTIYF | TGTGCCAGCAGTTACTCAGGGAACATGGGTTTCTCTGGAAACACCATATATTTT
TRBJ2-1 | NA | TRBD2 | TRBV5-8 | CASNPGLDHYNEQFF | TGTGCCAGCAACCCGGGACTAGACCACTACAATGAGCAGTTCTTC
TRBJ1-5 | many | TRBD1 | TRBV6-1 | CASTGFDRGGNQPQHF | TGTGCCAGCACCGGATTCGACAGGGGAGGCAATCAGCCCCAGCATTTT
TRBJ2-7 | medium-sized | NA | TRBV30 | CAWSAGYEQYF | TGTGCCTGGAGTGCTGGCTACGAGCAGTACTTC
TRBJ1-1 | many | NA | TRBV6-2/TRBV6-3 | CASRPLVDLNTEAFF | TGTGCCAGCAGGCCCCTTGTTGACCTGAACACTGAAGCTTTCTTT
TRBJ2-1 | many | NA | TRBV7-8 | CASSLVLNEQFF | TGTGCCAGCAGCTTAGTCCTTAATGAGCAGTTCTTC
TRBJ1-2 | many | TRBD1 | TRBV6-1 | CASSEGLGGHGYTF | TGTGCCAGCAGTGAAGGGTTAGGGGGCCATGGCTACACCTTC
TRBJ2-1 | NA | TRBD2 | TRBV19 | CASSIAAGAYNEQFF | TGTGCCAGTAGTATTGCGGCGGGGGCCTACAATGAGCAGTTCTTC
TRBJ2-7 | few | NA | TRBV27 | CASSLGELGEQYF | TGTGCCAGCAGTCTGGGGGAATTGGGCGAGCAGTACTTC
TRBJ2-1 | many | NA | TRBV11-1 | CASSIGFLSSYNEQFF | TGTGCCAGCAGCATCGGTTTCCTGAGCTCCTACAATGAGCAGTTCTTC
TRBJ2-5 | NA | NA | TRBV5-1 | CASSFGEGRETQYF | TGCGCCAGCAGCTTTGGCGAGGGCAGGGAGACCCAGTACTTC
TRBJ1-1 | many | NA | TRBV6-5 | CASSYATGNTEAFF | TGTGCCAGCAGTTACGCTACAGGGAACACTGAAGCTTTCTTT
TRBJ1-4 | NA | NA | TRBV5-1 | CASSSDSSDEKLFF | TGCGCCAGCAGCTCGGACAGCTCGGATGAAAAACTGTTTTTT
TRBJ2-2 | few | NA | TRBV28 | CASSFSGMGGELFF | TGTGCCAGCAGTTTTTCTGGGATGGGCGGGGAGCTGTTTTTT
TRBJ2-7 | medium-sized | NA | TRBV6-1 | CASRGGPPTYEQYF | TGTGCCAGCAGGGGGGGACCTCCGACCTACGAGCAGTACTTC
TRBJ2-7 | few | TRBD2 | TRBV27 | CASSLGRLAGDPYEQYF | TGTGCCAGCAGTTTAGGACGGCTAGCGGGAGATCCCTACGAGCAGTACTTC
TRBJ1-4 | many | TRBD1 | TRBV5-1 | CASSLGQGLNEKLFF | TGCGCCAGCAGCCTCGGACAGGGGCTGAATGAAAAACTGTTTTTT
TRBJ2-2 | NA | NA | TRBV20-1 | CSAPRSGSGNTGELFF | TGCAGTGCCCCTAGGAGTGGGAGCGGGAACACCGGGGAGCTGTTTTTT
TRBJ2-6 | once | NA | TRBV9 | CASSSPLVSYSGADVLTF | TGTGCCAGCAGCTCACCCCTGGTGAGCTACTCTGGGGCCGACGTCCTGACTTTC
TRBJ2-1 | NA | NA | TRBV11-2 | CASSLEYGGYNEQFF | TGTGCCAGCAGCTTAGAGTACGGGGGCTACAATGAGCAGTTCTTC
TRBJ2-1 | many | NA | TRBV5-1 | CASSDRTNNEQFF | TGCGCCAGCAGCGATCGGACAAACAATGAGCAGTTCTTC
TRBJ1-1 | many | NA | TRBV27 | CASSLTPGLPLNTEAFF | TGTGCCAGCAGTTTAACCCCGGGCCTCCCCCTGAACACTGAAGCTTTCTTT
TRBJ2-7 | NA | TRBD1 | TRBV28 | CASSLGTAWEQYF | TGTGCCAGCAGTTTAGGGACAGCGTGGGAGCAGTACTTC
TRBJ2-7 | few | TRBD2 | TRBV15 | CATGRVGGEQYF | TGTGCCACCGGGAGGGTTGGCGGCGAGCAGTACTTC
TRBJ2-7 | many | NA | TRBV20-1 | CSARDPSASYEQYF | TGCAGTGCTAGAGATCCCAGCGCTTCCTACGAGCAGTACTTC
TRBJ2-5 | many | NA | TRBV2 | CASAEDGETQYF | TGTGCCAGCGCCGAGGATGGGGAGACCCAGTACTTC
TRBJ1-3 | medium-sized | NA | TRBV6-1 | CASSQVTVSYSGNTIYF | TGTGCCAGCAGTCAAGTAACAGTTTCGTACTCTGGAAACACCATATATTTT
TRBJ2-1 | many | NA | TRBV15 | CATSRATSEQFF | TGTGCCACCAGCAGAGCTACCTCAGAGCAGTTCTTC
TRBJ2-7 | few | TRBD2 | TRBV2 | CASRSGGSSYEQYF | TGTGCCAGCAGAAGCGGGGGAAGCTCCTACGAGCAGTACTTC
TRBJ2-7 | NA | NA | TRBV5-1 | CASSPGRLEQYF | TGCGCCAGCAGCCCCGGACGGCTCGAGCAGTACTTC
TRBJ2-1 | few | NA | TRBV12-3/TRBV12-4 | CASSSSSIYYDEQFF | TGTGCCAGCAGCTCGAGTAGTATCTACTACGATGAGCAGTTCTTC
TRBJ1-2 | many | TRBD1 | TRBV20-1 | CSASRGQGNYGYTF | TGCAGTGCTAGTAGGGGGCAGGGGAACTATGGCTACACCTTC
TRBJ1-2 | few | NA | TRBV28 | CASSLQNYGYTF | TGTGCCAGCAGTCTTCAGAACTATGGCTACACCTTC
TRBJ1-2 | many | NA | TRBV27 | CASSLSGPKAQSYGYTF | TGTGCCAGCAGTTTAAGCGGGCCAAAAGCGCAATCCTATGGCTACACCTTC
TRBJ2-2 | many | NA | TRBV18 | CASSPRIIRETSVPDTGELFF | TGTGCCAGCTCACCACGGATAATAAGAGAAACCTCAGTCCCGGACACCGGGGAGCTGTTTTTT
TRBJ2-7 | NA | NA | TRBV5-1 | CASGLDFRGEQYF | NA
TRBJ2-6 | NA | TRBD1 | TRBV11-2 | CASRTGGSGANVLTF | TGTGCCAGCAGGACAGGGGGCTCTGGGGCCAACGTCCTGACTTTC
TRBJ1-1 | NA | NA | TRBV30 | CAWRGQGRNTEAFF | TGTGCCTGGCGTGGCCAGGGACGGAACACTGAAGCTTTCTTT
TRBJ2-1 | many | NA | TRBV3-1 | CASSPGARDAYNEQFF | TGTGCCAGCAGCCCAGGGGCTCGCGACGCCTACAATGAGCAGTTCTTC
TRBJ1-1 | NA | NA | TRBV11-3 | CASSIRRDTEAFF | TGTGCCAGCAGCATCCGACGGGACACTGAAGCTTTCTTT
TRBJ1-6 | NA | NA | TRBV3-1 | CASSQLNLGRAYSPLHF | TGTGCCAGCAGCCAATTGAACTTGGGCAGGGCTTACTCACCCCTCCACTTT
TRBJ1-5 | NA | TRBD1 | TRBV4-2 | CASSQDLTGNQPQHF | TGTGCCAGCAGCCAAGACTTGACAGGGAATCAGCCCCAGCATTTT
TRBJ2-1 | NA | NA | TRBV7-3 | CASSFSANNEQFF | TGTGCCAGCAGCTTTTCGGCGAACAATGAGCAGTTTTTC
TRBJ2-1 | many | NA | TRBV7-9 | CASGGTLSYNEQFF | TGTGCCAGCGGGGGGACACTTTCCTACAATGAGCAGTTCTTC
TRBJ1-1 | NA | NA | TRBV6-1 | CASSETFTEAFF | TGTGCCAGCAGTGAGACTTTCACTGAAGCTTTCTTT
TRBJ1-1 | few | NA | TRBV19 | CASSKPGLPYTEAFF | TGTGCCAGTAGCAAACCGGGACTCCCGTACACTGAAGCTTTCTTT
TRBJ2-5 | many | NA | TRBV3-1 | CASSQRAEGTQYF | TGTGCCAGCAGCCAACGAGCTGAGGGGACCCAGTACTTC
TRBJ1-2 | few | NA | TRBV28 | CASSFLGAFCYTF | TGTGCCAGCAGTTTTCTGGGGGCGTTTTGCTACACCTTC